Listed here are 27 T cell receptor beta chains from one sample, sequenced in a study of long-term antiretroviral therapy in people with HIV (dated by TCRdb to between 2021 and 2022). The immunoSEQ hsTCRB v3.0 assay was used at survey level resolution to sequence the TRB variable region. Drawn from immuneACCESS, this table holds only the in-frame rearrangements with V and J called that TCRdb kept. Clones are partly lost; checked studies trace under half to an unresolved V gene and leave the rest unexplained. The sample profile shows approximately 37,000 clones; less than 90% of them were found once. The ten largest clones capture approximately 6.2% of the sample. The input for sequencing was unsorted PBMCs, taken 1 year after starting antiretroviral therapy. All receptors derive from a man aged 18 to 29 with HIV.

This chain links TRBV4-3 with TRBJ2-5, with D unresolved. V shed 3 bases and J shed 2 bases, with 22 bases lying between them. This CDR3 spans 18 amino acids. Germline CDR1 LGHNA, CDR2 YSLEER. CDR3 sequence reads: CASSQERFGEGSQETQYF. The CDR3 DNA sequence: TGCGCCAGCAGCCAGGAAAGATTTGGGGAAGGGTCGCAAGAGACCCAGTACTTC.

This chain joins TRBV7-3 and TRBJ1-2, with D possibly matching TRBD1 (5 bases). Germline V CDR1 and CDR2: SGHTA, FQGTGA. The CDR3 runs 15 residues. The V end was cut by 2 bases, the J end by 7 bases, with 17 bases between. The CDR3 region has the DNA TGTGCCAGCAGCTTAGAAAGTACAGGTTCTACTGGCTACACCTTC. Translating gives CASSLESTGSTGYTF.

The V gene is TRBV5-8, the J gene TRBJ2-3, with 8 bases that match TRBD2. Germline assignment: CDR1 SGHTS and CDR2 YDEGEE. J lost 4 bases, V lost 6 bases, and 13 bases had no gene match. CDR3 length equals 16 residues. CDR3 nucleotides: TGTGCCAGCACCCTAGACCGGGGGGGCGGGGCAGATACGCAGTATTTT. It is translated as CASTLDRGGGADTQYF.

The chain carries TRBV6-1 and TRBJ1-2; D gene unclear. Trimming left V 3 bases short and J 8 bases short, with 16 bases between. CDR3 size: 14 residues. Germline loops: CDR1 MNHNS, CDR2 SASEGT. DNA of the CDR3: TGTGCCAGCAGTGATGGAGACGGTGGGAAGGGCTACACCTTC. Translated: CASSDGDGGKGYTF.

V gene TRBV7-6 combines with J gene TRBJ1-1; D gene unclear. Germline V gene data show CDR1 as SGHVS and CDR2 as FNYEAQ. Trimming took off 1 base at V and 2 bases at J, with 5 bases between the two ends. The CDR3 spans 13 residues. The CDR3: CASSLEPNTEAFF. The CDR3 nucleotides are TGTGCCAGCAGCTTAGAACCAAACACTGAAGCTTTCTTT.

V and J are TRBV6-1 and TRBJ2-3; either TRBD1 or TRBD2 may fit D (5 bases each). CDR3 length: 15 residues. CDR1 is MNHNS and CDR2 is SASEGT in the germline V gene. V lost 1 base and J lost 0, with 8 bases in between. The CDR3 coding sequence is TGTGCCAGCAGTGAAGAGAGGGGTAGCACAGATACGCAGTATTTT. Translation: CASSEERGSTDTQYF.

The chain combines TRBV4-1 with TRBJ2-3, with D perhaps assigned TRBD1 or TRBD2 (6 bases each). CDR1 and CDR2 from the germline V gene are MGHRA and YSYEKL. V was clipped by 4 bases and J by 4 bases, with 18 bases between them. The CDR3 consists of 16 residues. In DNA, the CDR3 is TGCGCCAGCAGCCTTGAGGGGGGATTGGAATCAGATACGCAGTATTTT. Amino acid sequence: CASSLEGGLESDTQYF.

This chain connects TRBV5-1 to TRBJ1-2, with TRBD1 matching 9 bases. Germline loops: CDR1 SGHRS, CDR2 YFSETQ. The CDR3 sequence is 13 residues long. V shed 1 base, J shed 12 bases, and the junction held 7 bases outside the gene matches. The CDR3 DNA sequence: TGCGCCAGCAGCTTGCTGGGACAGGGCCCCCACACCTTC. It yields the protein CASSLLGQGPHTF.

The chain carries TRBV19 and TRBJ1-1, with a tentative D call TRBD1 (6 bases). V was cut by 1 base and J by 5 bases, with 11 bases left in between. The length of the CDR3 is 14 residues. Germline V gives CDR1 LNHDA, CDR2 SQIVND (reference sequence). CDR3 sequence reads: CASSIVRGQTEAFF. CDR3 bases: TGTGCCAGTAGTATAGTACGAGGACAGACTGAAGCTTTCTTT.

The CDR3 protein is CASSFRTGGFTEAFF. CDR3 DNA: TGTGCCAGCAGCTTCCGGACAGGGGGGTTCACTGAAGCTTTCTTT. This chain uses TRBV5-8 with TRBJ1-1; TRBD1 matches at 10 bases. CDR1 SGHTS and CDR2 YDEGEE come from the germline V gene. Trimming took 2 bases from V and 4 from J; bases not matched to a gene: 5. This CDR3 is 15 amino acids long.

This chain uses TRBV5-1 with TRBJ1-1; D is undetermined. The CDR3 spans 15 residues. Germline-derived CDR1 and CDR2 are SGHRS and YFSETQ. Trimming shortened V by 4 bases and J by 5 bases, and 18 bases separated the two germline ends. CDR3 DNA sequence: TGCGCCAGCAGCAACACGACGAGAAAAGAAACTGAAGCTTTCTTT. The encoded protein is CASSNTTRKETEAFF.

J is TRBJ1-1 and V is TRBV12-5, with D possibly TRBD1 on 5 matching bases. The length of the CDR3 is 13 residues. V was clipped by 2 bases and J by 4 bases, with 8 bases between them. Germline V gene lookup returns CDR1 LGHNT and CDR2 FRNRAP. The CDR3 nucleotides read TGTGCTAGTGGTTTGACGGGGGGCACTGAAGCTTTCTTT. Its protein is CASGLTGGTEAFF.

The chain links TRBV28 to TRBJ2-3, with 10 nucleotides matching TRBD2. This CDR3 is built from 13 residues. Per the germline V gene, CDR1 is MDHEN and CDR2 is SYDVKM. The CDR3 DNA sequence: TGTGGGACCGGACTAGCGGTCACAGATACGCAGTATTTT. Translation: CGTGLAVTDTQYF.

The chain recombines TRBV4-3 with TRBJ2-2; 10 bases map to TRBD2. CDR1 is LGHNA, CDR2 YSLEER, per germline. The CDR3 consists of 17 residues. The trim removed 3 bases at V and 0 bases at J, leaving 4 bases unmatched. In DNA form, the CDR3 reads TGCGCCAGCAGCCAGATCGGGACTAGCGCGAACACCGGGGAGCTGTTTTTT. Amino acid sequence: CASSQIGTSANTGELFF.

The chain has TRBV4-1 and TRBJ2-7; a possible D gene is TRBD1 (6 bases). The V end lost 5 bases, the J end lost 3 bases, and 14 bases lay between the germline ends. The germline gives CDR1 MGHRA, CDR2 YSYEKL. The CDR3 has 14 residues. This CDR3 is CASSSTTGYYEQYF. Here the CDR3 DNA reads TGCGCCAGCAGCTCTACTACAGGGTACTACGAGCAGTACTTC.

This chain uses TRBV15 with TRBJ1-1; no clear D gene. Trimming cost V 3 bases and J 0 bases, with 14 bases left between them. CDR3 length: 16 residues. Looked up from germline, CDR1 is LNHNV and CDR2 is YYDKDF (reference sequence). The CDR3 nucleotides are TGTGCCACCAGCAGGGGTGGCTTGACGGTGAACACTGAAGCTTTCTTT. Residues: CATSRGGLTVNTEAFF. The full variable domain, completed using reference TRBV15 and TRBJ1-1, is DAMVIQNPRYQVTQFGKPVTLSCSQTLNHNVMYWYQQKSSQAPKLLFHYYDKDFNNEADTPDNFQSRRPNTSFCFLDIRSPGLGDTAMYLCATSRGGLTVNTEAFFGQGTRLTVV.

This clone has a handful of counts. The CDR3 region is CASKLGGRGYGYTF. CDR3 nucleotide sequence: TGTGCCAGCAAGTTGGGCGGGAGGGGCTATGGCTACACCTTC. The chain joins TRBV27 to TRBJ1-2, with D perhaps TRBD1 (5 bases). V dropped 7 bases and J dropped 4 bases, with 16 bases sitting between them. The CDR3 totals 14 residues. From germline, CDR1 is MNHEY and CDR2 SMNVEV (reference sequence).

This CDR3 is CASSPQAYRVSNEQFF. The CDR3 nucleotides are TGTGCCAGCAGCCCACAGGCGTACAGAGTCAGCAATGAGCAGTTCTTC. J is TRBJ2-1 and V is TRBV9; possible D gene TRBD1, 5 bases. Germline V gene data show CDR1 as SGDLS and CDR2 as YYNGEE. The ends were cut back, 4 bases at V and 6 bases at J, with 20 bases in the middle. The CDR3 length is 16 residues. The full variable domain, with the rest looked up from reference TRBV9 and TRBJ2-1, is DSGVTQTPKHLITATGQRVTLRCSPRSGDLSVYWYQQSLDQGLQFLIQYYNGEERAKGNILERFSAQQFPDLHSELNLSSLELGDSALYFCASSPQAYRVSNEQFFGPGTRLTVL.

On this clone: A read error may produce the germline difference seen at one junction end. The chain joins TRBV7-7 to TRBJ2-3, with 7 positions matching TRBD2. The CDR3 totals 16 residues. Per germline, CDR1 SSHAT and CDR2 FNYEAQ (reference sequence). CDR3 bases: TGTGCTAGCAGCTTAGGGTCAGCGGGGCCCACAGATACGCAGTATTTT. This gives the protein CASSLGSAGPTDTQYF.

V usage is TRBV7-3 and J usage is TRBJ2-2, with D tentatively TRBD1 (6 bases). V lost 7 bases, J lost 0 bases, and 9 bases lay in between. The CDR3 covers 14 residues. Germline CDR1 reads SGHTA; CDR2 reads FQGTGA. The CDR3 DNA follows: TGTGCCAGCAAGGGGGTTGCGAACACCGGGGAGCTGTTTTTT. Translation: CASKGVANTGELFF.

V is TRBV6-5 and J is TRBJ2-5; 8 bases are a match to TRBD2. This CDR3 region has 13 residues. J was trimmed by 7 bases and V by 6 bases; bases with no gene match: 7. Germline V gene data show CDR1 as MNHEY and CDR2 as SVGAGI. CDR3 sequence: CASSLNGGGTQYF. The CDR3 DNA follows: TGTGCCAGCAGCCTAAACGGGGGGGGGACCCAGTACTTC.

The CDR3 DNA reads as TGTGCCACCAGCAGACAGGGGACAGGGGAGTCTTCAACTAATGAAAAACTGTTTTTT. This encodes CATSRQGTGESSTNEKLFF. The chain has TRBV15 and TRBJ1-4; 10 bases map to TRBD1. The V and J ends lost 2 bases and 0 bases, in that order; junction bases with no gene match: 9. The CDR3 totals 19 residues. CDR1 and CDR2 from the germline V gene are LNHNV and YYDKDF (reference sequence).

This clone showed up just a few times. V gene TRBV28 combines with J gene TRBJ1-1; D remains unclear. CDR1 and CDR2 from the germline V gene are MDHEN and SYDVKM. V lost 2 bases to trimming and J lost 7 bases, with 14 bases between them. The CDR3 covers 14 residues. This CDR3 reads CASSLVGGLVEAFF. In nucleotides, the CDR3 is TGTGCCAGCAGTTTAGTAGGAGGGTTAGTTGAAGCTTTCTTT.

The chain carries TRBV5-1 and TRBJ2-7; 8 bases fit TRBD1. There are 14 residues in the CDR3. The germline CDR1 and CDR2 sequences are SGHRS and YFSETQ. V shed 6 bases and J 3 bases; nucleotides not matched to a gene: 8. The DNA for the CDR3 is TGCGCCAGCACTTACCGACAGGGGATCTACGAGCAGTACTTC. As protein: CASTYRQGIYEQYF.

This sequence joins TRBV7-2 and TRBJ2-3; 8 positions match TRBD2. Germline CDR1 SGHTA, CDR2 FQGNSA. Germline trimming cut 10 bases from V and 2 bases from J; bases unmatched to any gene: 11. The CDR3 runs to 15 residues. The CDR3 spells CATRGERGITDTQYF. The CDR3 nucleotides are TGTGCCACCCGGGGTGAGCGGGGGATCACAGATACGCAGTATTTT.

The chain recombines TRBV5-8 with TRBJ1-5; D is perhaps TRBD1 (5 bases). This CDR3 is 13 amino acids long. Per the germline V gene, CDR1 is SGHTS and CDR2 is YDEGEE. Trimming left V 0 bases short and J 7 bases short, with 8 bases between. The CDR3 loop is CASSLESGQPQHF. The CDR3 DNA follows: TGTGCCAGCAGCTTGGAGTCAGGGCAGCCCCAGCATTTT.

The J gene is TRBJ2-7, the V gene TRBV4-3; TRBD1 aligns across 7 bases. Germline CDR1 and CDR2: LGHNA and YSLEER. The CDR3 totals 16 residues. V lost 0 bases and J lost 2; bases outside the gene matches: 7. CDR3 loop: CASSQDDRAGAYEQYF. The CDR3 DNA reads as TGCGCCAGCAGCCAAGACGACAGGGCCGGGGCCTACGAGCAGTACTTC.